This T cell receptor (beta chain) derives from a study of blood T cell repertoires in COVID-19. The wider study: The United States, Italy and Spain provided the acute and convalescent COVID-19 samples. Nucleic acid was either cDNA or gDNA, and it came from T cells, B-cell-depleted T cells, or PBMCs.

CDR3 length equals 14 residues. Per germline, CDR1 MNHEY and CDR2 SMNVEV (reference sequence). Trimming shortened V by 6 bases and J by 4 bases, and 15 bases separated the two germline ends. Authors' methods: It was from reference gene primer amplification that nucleated cell counts were estimated. Measured with immunoSEQ multiplex PCR; TCRdb has only the in-frame clones, and not every one. D and trimming come from the DNA, and the V and J calls and clone size come from that table. The repertoire holds 65,000 to 95,000 clones, with about 82% as singletons. This receptor was taken from an elderly man with active or convalescent COVID-19. This rearrangement joins TRBV27 to TRBJ1-2; D not certain. The sample comprised peripheral blood. CDR3 residues: CASSKPTVSYGYTF. The CDR3 bases are TGTGCCAGCAGCAAGCCCACAGTAAGCTATGGCTACACCTTC.